The rows below give T cell receptor beta chains drawn from one sample of a study of CD8 T cells in ankylosing spondylitis. MiXCR was run by TCRdb on the 5' RACE reads, yielding one entry per CDR3 protein. Among some 220,000 distinct CDR3 sequences, 6% to 8.5% were seen once, and the ten largest hold approximately 15%. Sequenced input: blood, either unsorted or a sorted T cell fraction (not recorded which). These TCRs come from a male donor with ankylosing spondylitis. Both conserved end residues are part of each CDR3. Fields, in order: V gene, D gene, clone size, J gene, CDR3 DNA, CDR3 protein. A D gene is named only where the DNA matches it firmly. Clone sizes are given selectively: once, few, many, or a class where the clone is expanded.

TRBV30	.	.	TRBJ1-2	TGTGCCTGGAGTGTATCCGGGAATAACTATGGCTACACCTTC	CAWSVSGNNYGYTF
TRBV27	.	few	TRBJ2-6	TGTGCCAGCAGTTTGTCAGGGGCGCTGGGCTCTGGGGCCAACGTCCTGACTTTC	CASSLSGALGSGANVLTF
TRBV12-3/TRBV12-4	.	many	TRBJ2-3	TGTGCCAGCAGTCCAGCCCCAGGGGGCACAGATACGCAGTATTTT	CASSPAPGGTDTQYF
TRBV20-1	.	.	TRBJ1-1	TGCAGTGCTAGAGAGGGACGGCAAGACACTGAAGCTTTCTTT	CSAREGRQDTEAFF
TRBV18	.	.	TRBJ2-3	TGTGCCAGCTCACCACCGAGGACAGATACGCAGTATTTT	CASSPPRTDTQYF
TRBV10-2	.	many	TRBJ2-7	TGCGCCAGCAGTGAGGGGGAAGGGGAGCAGTACTTC	CASSEGEGEQYF
TRBV4-3	.	.	TRBJ2-4	TGCGCCAGCACCCCAAGATTAGGAGACAGAATAGCCAAAAACATTCAGTACTTC	CASTPRLGDRIAKNIQYF
TRBV4-3	TRBD2	.	TRBJ2-1	TGCGCCAGCAGCCAAGATTGGGCTAGCGGGGGGTTCAATGAGCAGTTCTTC	CASSQDWASGGFNEQFF
TRBV7-9	TRBD2	.	TRBJ2-1	TGTGCCAGCAGCGTACCGGGACTAGCGGTTAGGGTACTCTTC	CASSVPGLAVRVLF
TRBV27	.	many	TRBJ2-7	TGTGCCAGCAGTACCGACTTAACGGAGCAGTACTTC	CASSTDLTEQYF
TRBV6-2/TRBV6-3	TRBD2	.	TRBJ2-7	TGTGCCAGCAGTTATCGTGGGCGGGAGGGCCGGATCGAGCAGTACTTC	CASSYRGREGRIEQYF
TRBV5-6	.	few	TRBJ2-5	TGTGCCAGCAGCTTGGGACAGCCCCAAGAGACCCAGTACTTC	CASSLGQPQETQYF
TRBV7-8	.	many	TRBJ2-3	TGTGCCAGCATTTCATCTAGAGCCGCCACAGATACGCAGTATTTT	CASISSRAATDTQYF
TRBV6-5	.	.	TRBJ1-1	TGTGCCAGCAGTTACGAATTTCCAGACCCGAACACTGAAGCTTTCTTT	CASSYEFPDPNTEAFF
TRBV29-1	TRBD2	many	TRBJ2-5	TGCAGCACCATGAGGACTAGCGGGAGTGATGTGGAGACCCAGTACTTC	CSTMRTSGSDVETQYF
TRBV4-3	.	.	TRBJ2-2	TGCGCCAGCAGCCAAGATCATCTAACAGTGAACACCGGGGAGCTGTTTTTT	CASSQDHLTVNTGELFF
TRBV20-1	TRBD1	many	TRBJ1-5	TGCAGTGCTAGACGGAACAGGGGTCAGCCCCAGCATTTT	CSARRNRGQPQHF
TRBV14	.	few	TRBJ2-7	TGTGCCAGCAGCCAAGAATCGGACGGCTTCTACGAGCAGTACTTC	CASSQESDGFYEQYF
TRBV14	TRBD1	many	TRBJ1-1	TGTGCCAGCAGCCAGGACTGGACAGGGGCGACGAACGGGGGCACTGAAGCTTTCTTT	CASSQDWTGATNGGTEAFF
TRBV3-1	.	few	TRBJ1-2	TGTGCCAGCAGCCAAGACGGAGGGCACTATGGCTACACCTTC	CASSQDGGHYGYTF
TRBV5-6	.	.	TRBJ2-1	TGTGCCAGCAGCTTGACTTACTACAATGAGCAGTTCTTC	CASSLTYYNEQFF
TRBV2	.	once	TRBJ2-5	TGTGCCAGCAGTGAGTTCGGGGCAGAGACCCAGTACTTC	CASSEFGAETQYF
TRBV20-1	TRBD2	many	TRBJ2-7	TGCAGTGCTTCTAGCGGAAGCTCCTACGAGCAGTACTTC	CSASSGSSYEQYF
TRBV27	TRBD1	.	TRBJ2-7	TGTGCCAGCAGCGAGGGAACCGGGACAGGGGTTTACGAGCAGTACTTC	CASSEGTGTGVYEQYF
TRBV29-1	.	many	TRBJ1-2	TGCAGCGCCCCGGGACGGACAGTAGGTGGCTACACCTTC	CSAPGRTVGGYTF
TRBV11-2	.	.	TRBJ2-7	TGTGCCAGCAGCTTCGGGCCCCAGGTCTACGAGCAGTACTTC	CASSFGPQVYEQYF
TRBV4-3	.	.	TRBJ2-7	TGCGCCAGCAGCCAAGATGTTCCAGAGTTCTACGAGCAGTACTTC	CASSQDVPEFYEQYF
TRBV4-3	TRBD1	.	TRBJ1-2	TGCGCCAGCAGCCAAGGTCCGGACAGGGGTACCTATGGCTACACCTTC	CASSQGPDRGTYGYTF
TRBV20-1	TRBD2	.	TRBJ2-1	TGCAGTGCTAGAGATAGTTCCCTAGCGGGACCCAATGAGCAGTTCTTC	CSARDSSLAGPNEQFF
TRBV3-1	.	few	TRBJ1-2	TGTGCCAGCAGCCGAGCCACGGGCCCTATCTATGGCTACACCTTC	CASSRATGPIYGYTF